This T cell receptor beta chain was identified in a study of CD8+ T cells in alopecia areata. Study-wide points: Sequences from scalp samples also cover resident alphabeta T cells of normal skin. For lesional scalp, especially alopecia totalis/universalis, clonality was higher than in normal scalp.

CDR3 length: 11 residues. CDR1 is SQVTM and CDR2 is ANQGSEA in the germline V gene. The V gene lost 5 bases and the J gene lost 1 base, with 5 bases spanning the gap. RNA extraction was followed by reverse transcription into cDNA, which acted as the sequencing template. Generated by immunoSEQ multiplex PCR, the TCRdb table keeps only in-frame clones and is missing some. The sample shows 120,000 or so clones, about 50% of them seen only once. Alopecia areata patients had lesional scalp punch biopsies and peripheral blood taken from them. PBMCs yielded sorted CD4+ and CD8+ T cells. Remarks on this clone: What it binds is not known. The sample has other DNA sequences that encode this CDR3 too.

Sequencing was done on a sample of NKG2D-low CD8+ T cells sorted from blood. The chain recombines TRBV29-1 with TRBJ1-1; D is uncertain. The receptor was isolated from a human donor with alopecia areata. DNA for the CDR3: TGCAGCGTTCTAGAGAACACTGAAGCTTTCTTT. Its protein is CSVLENTEAFF.